Presented here are 15 T cell receptor beta chains from one specimen sequenced in a study of lymphopenia after photon versus proton radiotherapy. Using immunoSEQ multiplex PCR, the repertoire was profiled, and TCRdb retains in-frame clones only, with some absent. Counted here are approximately 23,000 clones, roughly 90% occurring once; the ten biggest clones make up over 8.5%. The source material was peripheral blood, sampled from a patient treated with proton-based radiotherapy. All receptors come from a man older than 75 with esophageal cancer.

The V call is TRBV7-2, the J call TRBJ2-5; 10 bases match TRBD1. CDR3 length: 15 amino acids. V was clipped by 4 bases and J by 1 base; unmatched bases: 3. Germline lookup yields CDR1 SGHTA and CDR2 FQGNSA. CDR3 coding DNA: TGTGCCAGCAGCTCCAGGACAGGGGGCCAAGAGACCCAGTACTTC. Its translation: CASSSRTGGQETQYF.

This sequence joins TRBV6-6 and TRBJ2-7; 7 bases line up with TRBD1. The J segment lost 2 bases and the V segment lost 6 bases, leaving 7 bases of the junction unmatched. The CDR3 has 14 residues. Per germline, CDR1 MNHNY and CDR2 SVGAGI (reference sequence). Written as DNA, the CDR3 is TGTGCCAGCAGGGCGATGGACAGGACCTACGAGCAGTACTTC. Its protein product is CASRAMDRTYEQYF.

This clone has just one count. The rearrangement uses TRBV6-5 and TRBJ1-2; TRBD1 might be the D (6 bases). Germline V gene sequence: CDR1 MNHEY, CDR2 SVGAGI. The germline V and J ends were trimmed by 5 bases and 6 bases, with 19 bases remaining between them. CDR3 length: 15 amino acids. The CDR3 bases are TGTGCCAGCAGTCCCTCCCGACAGGTCTGGGATGGCTACACCTTC. Its protein is CASSPSRQVWDGYTF.

The V and J genes are TRBV7-2 and TRBJ1-2; weak D call: TRBD1 (6 bases). The CDR3 is 16 residues long. V was trimmed by 1 base and J by 2 bases, leaving 14 bases between them. Germline CDR1 SGHTA, CDR2 FQGNSA. CDR3 nucleotides: TGTGCCAGCAGCTTAGAGGTGGCGGGGGCCAACTATGGCTACACCTTC. It specifies CASSLEVAGANYGYTF.

The genes are TRBV14 and TRBJ2-3; TRBD1 is a possible D gene (5 bases). This CDR3 contains 12 residues. The germline V gene encodes CDR1 SGHDN and CDR2 FVKESK. Trimming pared 6 bases from V and 4 bases from J, leaving 8 bases between. Here the CDR3 reads CASRGASDTQYF. CDR3 bases: TGTGCCAGCAGAGGGGCGTCAGATACGCAGTATTTT.

The chain carries TRBV25-1 and TRBJ1-1; TRBD1 is a possible D gene (5 bases). This CDR3 has 11 residues. The V gene's germline CDR1 is MGHDK and CDR2 SYGVNS. V shed 8 bases and J shed 10 bases, with 14 bases lying between them. The CDR3 DNA sequence: TGTGCCAGCCGCGGGACTGATTTAGCTTTCTTT. This encodes CASRGTDLAFF.

The chain has TRBV10-2 and TRBJ2-1; 7 positions agree with TRBD2. Trimming at V came to 0 bases and at J to 2 bases, leaving 4 bases not matched to a gene. The CDR3 runs 16 residues. CDR1 and CDR2 from the germline V gene are WSHSY and SAAADI. CDR3: CASSESGGWAYNEQFF. The DNA of the CDR3 is TGCGCCAGCAGTGAGTCGGGAGGGTGGGCCTACAATGAGCAGTTCTTC.

This chain uses TRBV28 with TRBJ1-6; tentative D call: TRBD1 (5 bases). The CDR3 sequence is 13 residues long. The V gene's germline CDR1 is MDHEN and CDR2 SYDVKM. The V end lost 6 bases, the J end lost 8 bases, and 11 bases lay between the germline ends. CDR3 residues: CASSGASYSPLHF. For the CDR3, the DNA is TGTGCCAGCAGCGGGGCTAGTTATTCACCCCTCCACTTT.

V usage is TRBV29-1 and J usage is TRBJ2-7; no clear D. The germline V gene encodes CDR1 SQVTM and CDR2 ANQGSEA. This CDR3 contains 13 residues. V was pared by 7 bases and J by 4 bases, with 17 bases between. CDR3 sequence reads: CSATRGGQYEQYF. The CDR3 DNA is TGCAGCGCAACCCGTGGTGGGCAGTACGAGCAGTACTTC.

The V gene is TRBV18, the J gene TRBJ2-3; TRBD1 or TRBD2 may be the D gene (6 bases each). Germline values: CDR1 KGHSH, CDR2 LQKENI. The CDR3 totals 14 residues. Trimming left V 6 bases short and J 2 bases short, with 12 bases between. CDR3: CASSGGRDTDTQYF. CDR3 bases: TGTGCCAGCTCCGGGGGCAGGGACACAGATACGCAGTATTTT.

Of note for this clone: The junction departs from germline at one end; a sequencing error may be responsible. The chain employs TRBV5-5 and TRBJ1-1, with D unresolved. This CDR3 comprises 13 residues. The germline V gene has CDR1 SGHKS and CDR2 YYEKEE (reference sequence). The DNA for the CDR3 is TGTGCCAGCAGCTTGGCCTCACAGACTGGAGCTTTCTTT. Protein product: CASSLASQTGAFF.

The J gene is TRBJ2-7, the V gene TRBV7-2; D may match TRBD1 or TRBD2 (5 bases each). The CDR3 length is 14 residues. V was clipped by 3 bases and J by 1 base, with 10 bases between them. From germline, CDR1 is SGHTA and CDR2 FQGNSA. CDR3 protein: CASSLGRVSYEQYF. The CDR3 bases are TGTGCCAGCAGCTTGGGGCGGGTATCCTACGAGCAGTACTTC. The variable domain in full, completed from reference TRBV7-2 and TRBJ2-7, reads GAGVSQSPSNKVTEKGKDVELRCDPISGHTALYWYRQSLGQGLEFLIYFQGNSAPDKSGLPSDRFSAERTGGSVSTLTIQRTQQEDSAVYLCASSLGRVSYEQYFGPGTRLTVT.

The chain is built from TRBV7-2 and TRBJ2-3; weak D call: TRBD1 (6 bases). Germline-derived CDR1 and CDR2 are SGHTA and FQGNSA. V was cut by 4 bases and J by 2 bases, with 13 bases left in between. The CDR3 is made up of 15 amino acids. This CDR3 reads CASSSYRVSTDTQYF. Written as DNA, the CDR3 is TGTGCCAGCAGCTCTTACAGGGTATCCACAGATACGCAGTATTTT.

Only a few counts were recorded for this clone. The rearrangement links TRBV30 to TRBJ1-1; 8 positions match TRBD1. After removal of 7 bases from V and 5 bases from J, the junction contained 9 bases not matched to a gene. The CDR3 length is 13 residues. Germline V gene data show CDR1 as GTSNPN and CDR2 as SVGIG (reference sequence). CDR3: CASQQGVMTEAFF. Here the CDR3 DNA reads TGTGCCTCCCAACAGGGGGTAATGACTGAAGCTTTCTTT.

V is TRBV18 and J is TRBJ2-7; D is uncertain. The germline CDR1 and CDR2 sequences are KGHSH and LQKENI. CDR3 size: 13 residues. Trimming shortened V by 1 base and J by 1 base, and 5 bases separated the two germline ends. The CDR3 sequence is CASSPQGSYEQYF. The CDR3 bases are TGTGCCAGCTCACCACAGGGATCCTACGAGCAGTACTTC.